The sequence of this T cell receptor (beta chain) was determined in a study of Ad26.COV2.S vaccination and SARS-CoV-2 variants (dated by TCRdb to the early 2020s). Study-wide context: Donors in the vaccine arm were drawn from COV1001, a multicentre, randomized, double-blind, placebo-controlled phase I-IIa trial testing Ad26.COV2.S in healthy adults. Ad26.COV2.S was administered intramuscularly at a dose of 5x10^10 or 1x10^11 viral particles, either as one shot or as two shots given 56 days apart. TCRbeta repertoire sequencing served as the tool for gauging how specific and how broad the SARS-CoV-2-reactive T cell receptors were following Ad26.COV2.S vaccination. A total of approximately 30 samples were included in the TCR-sequenced set, comprising about 20 Ad26.COV2.S vaccine recipients, 5 placebo recipients and 8 SARS-CoV-2 convalescent individuals. Trial participants were randomized into five groups of five: low-dose or high-dose Ad26.COV2.S given once or twice, or placebo on both occasions. Investigators did not know the trial group allocation while performing experiments and assessing outcomes.

The immunoSEQ Assay was used to sequence TCRbeta CDR3 regions. After extraction, genomic DNA underwent amplification by bias-controlled multiplex PCR, followed by high-throughput sequencing. The original methods were these. To quantify the absolute abundance of every unique TCRbeta CDR3 region, sequences were collapsed and filtered. T cell fraction was estimated by normalizing TCRbeta template counts to usable DNA, which was measured by amplifying reference genes present in all nucleated cells. Repertoire TCRs were annotated as SARS-CoV-2-specific by exact matching of V gene, CDR3 amino acid sequence and J gene to a known reactive TCR set. The reference SARS-CoV-2 TCR set was derived from MIRA and filtered for enrichment in COVID-19-positive ImmuneCODE repertoires, a step that removed public or cross-reactive TCRs. Using the MIRA antigens, annotated TCRs were further analysed by specific ORF or by position within an ORF. Breadth was defined as annotated unique rearrangements over total unique productive rearrangements; depth was the summed frequency of those rearrangements. TCR breadth was compared between groups using two-sided Wilcoxon rank-sum tests. TCRdb holds this immuneACCESS table with in-frame rearrangements only. Some clones are missing; in checked studies, unresolved V genes explain under half, and the rest has no known cause. The DNA was the basis for D and trimming; V, J and clone size are from that table. The sample table shows about 480,000 clones, and around 85% are seen once. The biggest ten clones account for more than 10% of the sample.

Reading the germline V gene gives CDR1 MNHEY and CDR2 SVGEGT. Relative to germline, V is 7 bases shorter and J is 6 bases shorter, with 12 bases between their ends. From the cysteine up to the phenylalanine, the CDR3 has a length of 12 residues. CDR3 DNA only is kept here, 36 bases in frame from base 1. In the paper's terms, the treatment or condition label means: 15 to 20 received Ad26.COV2.S at low or high dose, single or two shots; several received placebo; per-sample allocation not given. For vaccine and placebo recipients, the sequenced repertoires came from samples collected on day 63 after the first injection. In Cohort 1b, 25 adults aged 18-55 years were enrolled at a single site in Boston, USA, between 29 July and 7 August 2020. Ad26.COV2.S was a replication-incompetent adenovirus type 26 vector that expressed a prefusion-stabilized SARS-CoV-2 spike protein derived from the original Wuhan strain.

General findings and caveats noted by the study authors: Substantial breadth of spike-specific CD8+ and CD4+ T cell responses was reported after vaccination. The study was not powered to compare responses between vaccine doses or regimens. Non-spike TCR breadth was comparable between vaccine and placebo recipients, consistent with the vaccine containing only spike. The authors noted that total T cell responses may have been underestimated by the TCR breadth and depth analyses. Compared with placebo recipients, Ad26.COV2.S recipients showed higher spike-specific TCR breadth (P = 0.0014).

This clone has just one count. This receptor's antigen is unknown. The sample holds no much larger clone one base away, and base qualities are not on file. Source: peripheral blood, taken in a trial of Ad26.COV2.S vaccine versus placebo. This receptor was taken from a person between 18 and 65 years old who received the Ad26.COV2.S COVID-19 vaccine or a placebo. The sequence joins TRBV6-2 or TRBV6-3 to TRBJ1-1, and possibly TRBD1, on 5 matching bases. The DNA sequence reads TGTGCCAGCACCCCCCCGGGGGCTGAAGCTTTCTTT. This yields the protein CASTPPGAEAFF.